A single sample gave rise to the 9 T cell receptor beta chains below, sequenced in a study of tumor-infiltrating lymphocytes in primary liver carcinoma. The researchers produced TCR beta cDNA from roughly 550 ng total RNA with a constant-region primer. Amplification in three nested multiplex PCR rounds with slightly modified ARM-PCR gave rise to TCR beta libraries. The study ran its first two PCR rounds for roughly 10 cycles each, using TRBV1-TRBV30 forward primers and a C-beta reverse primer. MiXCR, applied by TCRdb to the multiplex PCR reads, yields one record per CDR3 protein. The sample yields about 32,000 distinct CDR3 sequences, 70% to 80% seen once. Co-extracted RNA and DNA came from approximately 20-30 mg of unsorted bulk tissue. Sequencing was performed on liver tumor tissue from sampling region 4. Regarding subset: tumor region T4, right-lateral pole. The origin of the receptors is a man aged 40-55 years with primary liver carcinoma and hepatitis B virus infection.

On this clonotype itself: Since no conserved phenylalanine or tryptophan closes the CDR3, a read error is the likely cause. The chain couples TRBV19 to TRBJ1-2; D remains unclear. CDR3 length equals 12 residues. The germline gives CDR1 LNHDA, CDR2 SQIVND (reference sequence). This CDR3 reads CVSSEDTYGYTS. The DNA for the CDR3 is TGTGTCAGTAGTGAAGACACCTATGGCTACACCTCC.

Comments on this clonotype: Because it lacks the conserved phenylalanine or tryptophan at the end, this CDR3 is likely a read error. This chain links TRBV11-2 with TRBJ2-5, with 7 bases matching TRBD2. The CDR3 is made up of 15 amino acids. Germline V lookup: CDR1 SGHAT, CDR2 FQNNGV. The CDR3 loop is CAISLGASGQETQYS. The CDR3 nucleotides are TGCGCCATCAGCTTAGGGGCTAGCGGACAAGAGACCCAGTACTCC.

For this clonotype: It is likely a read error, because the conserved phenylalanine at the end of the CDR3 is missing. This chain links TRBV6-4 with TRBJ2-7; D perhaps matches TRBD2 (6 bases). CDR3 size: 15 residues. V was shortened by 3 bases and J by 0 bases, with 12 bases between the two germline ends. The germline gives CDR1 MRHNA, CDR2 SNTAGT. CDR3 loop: CASSERGDNSYEQYI. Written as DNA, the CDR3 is TGTGCCAGCAGTGAACGCGGGGATAACTCCTACGAGCAGTACATC.

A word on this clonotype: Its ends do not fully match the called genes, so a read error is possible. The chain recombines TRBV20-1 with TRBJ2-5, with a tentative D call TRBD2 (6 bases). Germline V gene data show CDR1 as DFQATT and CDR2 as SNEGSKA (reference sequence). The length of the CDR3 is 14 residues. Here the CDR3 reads CSARAGTGSETQYF. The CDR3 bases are TGCAGTGCTAGAGCTGGGACTGGGTCAGAGACCCAGTATTTC.

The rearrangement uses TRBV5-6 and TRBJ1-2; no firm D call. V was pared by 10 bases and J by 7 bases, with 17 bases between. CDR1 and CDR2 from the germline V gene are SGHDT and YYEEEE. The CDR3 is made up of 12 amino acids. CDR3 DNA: TGTGCCGGCGGCTCCGAGAAATCTGGCTACACCTTC. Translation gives CAGGSEKSGYTF.

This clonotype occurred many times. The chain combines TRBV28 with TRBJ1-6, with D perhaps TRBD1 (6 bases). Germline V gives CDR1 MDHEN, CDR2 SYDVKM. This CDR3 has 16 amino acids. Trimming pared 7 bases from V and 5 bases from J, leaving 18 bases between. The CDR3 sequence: CASNISPRQDNSPLHF. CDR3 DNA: TGTGCCAGCAATATTTCCCCCCGACAGGATAATTCACCCCTCCACTTT.

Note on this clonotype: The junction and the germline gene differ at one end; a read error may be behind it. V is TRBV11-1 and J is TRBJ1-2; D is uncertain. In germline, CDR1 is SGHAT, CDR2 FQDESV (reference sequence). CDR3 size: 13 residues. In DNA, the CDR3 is TGTGCAAGCAGCTTGGCCAATAACTATGGCTACACCTTC. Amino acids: CASSLANNYGYTF.

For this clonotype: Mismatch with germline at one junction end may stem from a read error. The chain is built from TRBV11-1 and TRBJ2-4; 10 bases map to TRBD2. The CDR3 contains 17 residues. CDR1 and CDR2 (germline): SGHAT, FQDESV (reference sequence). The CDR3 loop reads CANSFPGTSGTKSIQCF. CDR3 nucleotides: TGTGCCAACAGCTTTCCCGGAACTAGCGGGACCAAAAGCATTCAGTGCTTC.

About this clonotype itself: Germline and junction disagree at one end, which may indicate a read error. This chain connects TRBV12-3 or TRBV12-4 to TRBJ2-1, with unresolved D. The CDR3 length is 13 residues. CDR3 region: CASSLGRNNEQFF. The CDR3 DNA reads TGTGCCAGTAGTCTCGGACGTAACAATGAGCAATTCTTC.